One sample yielded the 30 T cell receptor beta chains listed below, sequenced in a study of identical twins. TCRdb re-called the 5' RACE reads with MiXCR, one entry per CDR3 protein. The table has a few hundred thousand distinct CDR3 sequences, roughly 13% seen once. These data were likewise used in another study, on yellow fever vaccine responses in identical twins.

The specimen was CD4+ T cells sorted from blood. The receptors shown here come from a woman aged 18-29 years in good health.

The table lists this clonotype with a few counts. This sequence joins TRBV10-2 and TRBJ2-7; weak D call: TRBD1 (5 bases). The V and J ends lost 3 bases and 2 bases respectively, with 8 bases between them. Germline assignment: CDR1 WSHSY and CDR2 SAAADI. The CDR3 length is 13 residues. CDR3: CASSEARAYEQYF. The CDR3 bases are TGCGCCAGCAGTGAAGCCAGGGCCTACGAGCAGTACTTC.

This clonotype was seen only a few times. The rearrangement uses TRBV12-3 or TRBV12-4 and TRBJ2-1; D call uncertain. V was pared by 5 bases and J by 4 bases, with 15 bases between. The CDR3 sequence is 15 residues long. This CDR3 reads CASSPKLASYNEQFF. CDR3 DNA sequence: TGTGCCAGCAGTCCGAAATTAGCAAGTTACAATGAGCAGTTCTTC.

The sample holds a few counts of this clonotype. V usage is TRBV6-1 and J usage is TRBJ1-5; no reliable D call. Germline CDR1 MNHNS, CDR2 SASEGT. Trimming shortened V by 4 bases and J by 2 bases, and 12 bases separated the two germline ends. The CDR3 runs to 15 residues. CDR3 bases: TGTGCCAGCAGTGCCCAGAAATCGGGCAATCAGCCCCAGCATTTT. It specifies CASSAQKSGNQPQHF.

The chain has TRBV29-1 and TRBJ2-1, with 7 bases identical to TRBD2. V trimming: 3 bases; J trimming: 8 bases; junction bases outside the gene matches: 13. Germline CDR1 and CDR2: SQVTM and ANQGSEA. The CDR3 is made up of 15 amino acids. In DNA, the CDR3 is TGCAGCGTTGATCGCGTGGCGGGAGTCCTGTATGAGCAGTTCTTC. Encoded protein: CSVDRVAGVLYEQFF.

This clonotype was counted only a few times. The chain couples TRBV2 to TRBJ2-7; D unclear. The CDR3 runs 11 residues. The V end lost 2 bases, the J end lost 5 bases, and 4 bases lay between the germline ends. Germline lookup yields CDR1 SNHLY and CDR2 FYNNEI. The CDR3 nucleotides read TGTGCCAGCAGTGAAATCAACGAGCAGTACTTC. It is translated as CASSEINEQYF.

The J gene is TRBJ2-3, the V gene TRBV7-3, with TRBD1 matching 10 bases. Germline trimming cut 5 bases from V and 4 bases from J; bases unmatched to any gene: 9. The CDR3 runs 16 residues. Germline values: CDR1 SGHTA, CDR2 FQGTGA. For the CDR3, the DNA is TGTGCCAGCAGCGCCCGGACAGGGGGATTGTCAGATACGCAGTATTTT. Residues: CASSARTGGLSDTQYF. Combining the CDR3 with reference TRBV7-3 and TRBJ2-3 gives the whole variable domain GAGVSQTPSNKVTEKGKYVELRCDPISGHTALYWYRQSLGQGPEFLIYFQGTGAADDSGLPNDRFFAVRPEGSVSTLKIQRTERGDSAVYLCASSARTGGLSDTQYFGPGTRLTVL.

This clonotype was recorded a few times. The J gene is TRBJ2-3, the V gene TRBV14; no definite D call. The V gene's germline CDR1 is SGHDN and CDR2 FVKESK. The germline V and J ends were trimmed by 0 bases and 7 bases, with 11 bases remaining between them. There are 14 residues in the CDR3. CDR3: CASSQDLTTNTQYF. The CDR3 DNA reads TGTGCCAGCAGCCAAGATTTGACAACCAATACGCAGTATTTT.

A few counts support this clonotype. V gene TRBV18 combines with J gene TRBJ2-1; the D gene could be TRBD1 or TRBD2 (5 bases each). Germline CDR1 KGHSH, CDR2 LQKENI. The CDR3 is 16 amino acids. Trimming cost V 2 bases and J 7 bases, with 18 bases left between them. The CDR3 DNA follows: TGTGCCAGCTCACCAATTGAGGGGTTAGAGGGGAATGAGCAGTTCTTC. As protein: CASSPIEGLEGNEQFF.

This chain uses TRBV20-1 with TRBJ2-1; 7 nucleotides agree with TRBD2. The V gene end was trimmed by 0 bases and the J gene end by 0 bases; junction bases not matched to a gene: 11. Germline lookup yields CDR1 DFQATT and CDR2 SNEGSKA (reference sequence). This CDR3 spans 18 amino acids. CDR3 coding DNA: TGCAGTGCTAGAGATCGTCTGCGGGAGCCGAGCTCCTACAATGAGCAGTTCTTC. Protein: CSARDRLREPSSYNEQFF.

The sample holds a few counts of this clonotype. V gene TRBV2 combines with J gene TRBJ2-5; tentatively, D is TRBD1 (6 bases). The CDR3 totals 17 residues. With 6 bases removed from V and 1 base from J, the gap between germline ends came to 21 bases. The germline gives CDR1 SNHLY, CDR2 FYNNEI. CDR3 loop: CASSASPGQSLQETQYF. The DNA of the CDR3 is TGTGCCAGCAGCGCATCTCCGGGACAAAGTCTCCAAGAGACCCAGTACTTC.

This clonotype was detected many times. The chain has TRBV12-3 or TRBV12-4 and TRBJ2-5; no definite D call. The CDR3 has 14 residues. V lost 7 bases and J 2 bases, leaving 14 bases between the germline ends. The CDR3, as DNA: TGTGCCAGCACCGTGGTTGGGAAGCAAGAGACCCAGTACTTC. Its protein product is CASTVVGKQETQYF.

There are a few counts of this clonotype. V and J are TRBV6-1 and TRBJ2-6; perhaps D is TRBD1 or TRBD2 (7 bases each). The CDR3 has 18 residues. Germline V gene lookup returns CDR1 MNHNS and CDR2 SASEGT. V shed 6 bases and J shed 0 bases, with 18 bases lying between them. The CDR3 DNA is TGTGCCAGCAGCCCTCAGGGGGGGACCGTCTCTGGGGCCAACGTCCTGACTTTC. Protein sequence: CASSPQGGTVSGANVLTF.

The chain couples TRBV6-2 or TRBV6-3 to TRBJ2-7, with TRBD2 matching 7 bases. The CDR3 is made up of 14 amino acids. CDR1 is MNHEY and CDR2 is SVGEGT in the germline V gene. V dropped 5 bases and J dropped 0; count of bases not matched to a gene: 4. CDR3 nucleotide sequence: TGTGCCAGCAGTGGCCGGGACTACTCCTACGAGCAGTACTTC. It is translated as CASSGRDYSYEQYF.

The rearrangement links TRBV2 to TRBJ2-7; a weak D match, TRBD1 (6 bases). Trimming left V 8 bases short and J 6 bases short, with 8 bases between. The germline gives CDR1 SNHLY, CDR2 FYNNEI. The CDR3 is 10 amino acids. CDR3 amino acids: CASAQGEQYF. The CDR3 coding sequence is TGTGCCAGCGCACAGGGCGAGCAGTACTTC.

The sample holds a few counts of this clonotype. CDR3 nucleotide sequence: TGCGCCAGCAGCTTGGGCAGGGTGGTTGAAGCTTTCTTT. Protein sequence: CASSLGRVVEAFF. The V call is TRBV5-1, the J call TRBJ1-1, with D possibly matching TRBD1 (5 bases). This CDR3 region has 13 residues. The V gene lost 0 bases and the J gene lost 7 bases, with 10 bases spanning the gap. The germline V gene encodes CDR1 SGHRS and CDR2 YFSETQ.

In this sample, this clonotype turned up a few times. V and J are TRBV5-1 and TRBJ2-1, with D uncertain. Germline CDR1 reads SGHRS; CDR2 reads YFSETQ. The length of the CDR3 is 15 residues. V was pared by 3 bases and J by 0 bases, with 10 bases between. The CDR3 DNA is TGCGCCAGCAGCTGGACCGATAGCTCCTACAATGAGCAGTTCTTC. This codes for CASSWTDSSYNEQFF.

This clonotype has more than one count but fewer than ten. This chain joins TRBV6-1 and TRBJ1-2, with no clear D. V was pared by 3 bases and J by 4 bases, with 6 bases between. Germline values: CDR1 MNHNS, CDR2 SASEGT. This CDR3 region has 12 residues. In DNA, the CDR3 is TGTGCCAGCAGTGACGGTGGCTATGGCTACACCTTC. Its protein product is CASSDGGYGYTF.

This clonotype was counted only a few times. The chain recombines TRBV13 with TRBJ2-6; 9 positions match TRBD1. The CDR3 runs 20 residues. Unmatched junction bases numbered 11, after V lost 2 bases and J lost 0 bases. Germline V gene lookup returns CDR1 PRHDT and CDR2 FYEKMQ (reference sequence). The CDR3 is CASSLLGWDRANSGANVLTF. The DNA for the CDR3 is TGTGCCAGCAGCTTATTAGGGTGGGACAGGGCAAACTCTGGGGCCAACGTCCTGACTTTC.

The genes are TRBV5-1 and TRBJ1-2; D remains ambiguous. Germline V gene sequence: CDR1 SGHRS, CDR2 YFSETQ. The V end was cut by 6 bases, the J end by 3 bases, with 12 bases between. The CDR3 is made up of 13 amino acids. The CDR3, as DNA: TGCGCCAGCACCCCGGACTTGGACTATGGCTACACCTTC. It specifies CASTPDLDYGYTF.

V gene TRBV19 combines with J gene TRBJ2-5; a weak D match, TRBD2 (7 bases). Trimming cost V 2 bases and J 4 bases, with 17 bases left between them. Germline V CDR1 and CDR2: LNHDA, SQIVND (reference sequence). This CDR3 spans 16 amino acids. The CDR3 protein is CASSIRGGGGRETQYF. CDR3 nucleotide sequence: TGTGCCAGTAGTATACGTGGCGGGGGCGGAAGAGAGACCCAGTACTTC.

The chain employs TRBV20-1 and TRBJ2-3, with D perhaps matching TRBD2 (6 bases). Germline CDR1 and CDR2: DFQATT and SNEGSKA (reference sequence). The CDR3 extends over 15 amino acids. Trimming left V 0 bases short and J 1 base short, with 11 bases between. CDR3 coding DNA: TGCAGTGCTAGAGATCTCAAGCGGGGCACAGATACGCAGTATTTT. Its translation is CSARDLKRGTDTQYF.

This clonotype showed up just a few times. The chain couples TRBV7-6 to TRBJ1-6; D unresolved. Between the trimmed V and J ends, which lost 1 base and 4 bases, there was a span of 5 bases. Germline loops: CDR1 SGHVS, CDR2 FNYEAQ. This CDR3 is built from 14 residues. CDR3 sequence reads: CASSLGLYNSPLHF. The CDR3 DNA is TGTGCCAGCAGCTTAGGCCTATATAATTCACCCCTCCACTTT. The whole variable domain, remainder taken from reference TRBV7-6 and TRBJ1-6, is GAGVSQSPRYKVTKRGQDVALRCDPISGHVSLYWYRQALGQGPEFLTYFNYEAQQDKSGLPNDRFSAERPEGSISTLTIQRTEQRDSAMYRCASSLGLYNSPLHFGNGTRLTVT.

This clonotype has at least ten counts. CDR3 DNA: TGTGCCAGCAGTTTGACAGGGGCAAGCACAGATACGCAGTATTTT. It encodes CASSLTGASTDTQYF. The chain has TRBV27 and TRBJ2-3; 8 bases are a match to TRBD1. This CDR3 has 15 amino acids. V lost 3 bases and J lost 0; bases outside the gene matches: 2. Germline V CDR1 and CDR2: MNHEY, SMNVEV (reference sequence).

V is TRBV7-3 and J is TRBJ1-2; the D gene is possibly TRBD1 (5 bases). The V gene lost 0 bases and the J gene lost 6 bases, with 8 bases spanning the gap. This CDR3 has 13 residues. Germline loops: CDR1 SGHTA, CDR2 FQGTGA. CDR3 sequence reads: CASSLTQGNGYTF. CDR3 in DNA: TGTGCCAGCAGCTTAACCCAGGGTAATGGCTACACCTTC.

This clonotype was found a few times. The chain has TRBV20-1 and TRBJ2-5, with D tentatively TRBD2 (6 bases). Germline V gene data show CDR1 as DFQATT and CDR2 as SNEGSKA (reference sequence). V lost 6 bases, J lost 4 bases, and 18 bases lay in between. There are 14 residues in the CDR3. The CDR3 region is CSAGPGTGGETQYF. CDR3 DNA: TGCAGTGCAGGGCCGGGCACCGGGGGAGAGACCCAGTACTTC.

This clonotype has a handful of counts. This sequence joins TRBV6-2 or TRBV6-3 and TRBJ1-1; D not resolved. The CDR3 extends over 14 amino acids. Trimming took off 5 bases at V and 6 bases at J, with 16 bases between the two ends. The germline gives CDR1 MNHEY, CDR2 SVGEGT. CDR3 in DNA: TGTGCCAGCAGTGACCCCGCGGAGCTAGCTGAAGCTTTCTTT. Translation gives CASSDPAELAEAFF.

J is TRBJ1-4 and V is TRBV6-5; D unresolved. This CDR3 has 15 residues. The germline V and J ends were trimmed by 4 bases and 0 bases, with 9 bases remaining between them. Germline V gene data show CDR1 as MNHEY and CDR2 as SVGAGI. The CDR3 DNA reads as TGTGCCAGCAGTTCCAGGCCTGCAACTAATGAAAAACTGTTTTTT. Its translation: CASSSRPATNEKLFF.

This clonotype showed up just a few times. The chain carries TRBV11-3 and TRBJ2-2; a possible D gene is TRBD2 (6 bases). Germline CDR1 and CDR2: SGHNT and YENEEA. V gave up 0 bases and J gave up 4 bases, with 12 bases separating them. This CDR3 is 16 amino acids long. CDR3 sequence reads: CASSLDPGDGTGELFF. The DNA of the CDR3 is TGTGCCAGCAGCTTAGATCCGGGGGATGGCACCGGGGAGCTGTTTTTT.

This clonotype was counted only a few times. The chain couples TRBV29-1 to TRBJ2-7; TRBD2 aligns across 7 bases. The V segment lost 6 bases and the J segment 3 bases; nucleotides outside the gene matches: 5. Per the germline V gene, CDR1 is SQVTM and CDR2 is ANQGSEA. This CDR3 is 12 amino acids long. The CDR3 sequence is CSVAGLLYEQYF. The CDR3 DNA is TGCAGCGTAGCGGGACTGCTCTACGAGCAGTACTTC.

This clonotype was seen only a few times. The chain employs TRBV7-6 and TRBJ2-6; TRBD2 matches 7 bases. Germline CDR1 reads SGHVS; CDR2 reads FNYEAQ. The CDR3 covers 18 residues. Trimming took 3 bases from V and 0 from J; bases not matched to a gene: 8. CDR3 sequence reads: CASSFRGEGPSGANVLTF. CDR3 bases: TGTGCCAGCAGCTTCCGAGGGGAGGGACCCTCTGGGGCCAACGTCCTGACTTTC.